This section outlines one T cell receptor beta chain sequence together with its context. The sample is drawn from a study of blood T cells in healthy people across ages. Combining a sample-barcoded 5' primer with a J-beta primer mix, a second PCR ran for roughly 6 to 11 cycles. MiXCR, applied by TCRdb to the 5' RACE reads, yields one record per CDR3 protein. The table records about 2 million distinct CDR3 sequences, about 49% of them present only once. Per the germline V gene, CDR1 is SGHTA and CDR2 is FQGTGA. V shed 2 bases and J 7 bases; nucleotides not matched to a gene: 5. This CDR3 has 14 amino acids.

The rearrangement joins TRBV7-3 to TRBJ2-1, with 7 bases aligning to TRBD1. This receptor was identified in a woman in her thirties or forties in good health. Sequencing used blood. CDR3 in DNA: TGTGCCAGCAGCTTAGGGGGACAGCCAAATGAGCAGTTCTTC. This translates into CASSLGGQPNEQFF. Full variable domain (missing parts from reference TRBV7-3 and TRBJ2-1): GAGVSQTPSNKVTEKGKYVELRCDPISGHTALYWYRQSLGQGPEFLIYFQGTGAADDSGLPNDRFFAVRPEGSVSTLKIQRTERGDSAVYLCASSLGGQPNEQFFGPGTRLTVL.